These 15 T cell receptor beta chains were all obtained from the same sample, sequenced in a study of blood T cell repertoires in COVID-19. The table came from immunoSEQ multiplex PCR; TCRdb's copy has only in-frame clones and leaves some out. The sample has 250,000 or so clones; roughly 83% are singletons. Sequenced input: PBMCs or T cells enriched from blood (not recorded which). The receptors shown here come from a woman aged 45-60 years who had recovered from COVID-19.

J is TRBJ1-5 and V is TRBV19; TRBD1 aligns across 7 bases. With 10 bases clipped from V and 0 bases from J, the junction kept 15 bases outside the gene matches. CDR3 size: 17 residues. Germline assignment: CDR1 LNHDA and CDR2 SQIVND (reference sequence). For the CDR3, the DNA is TGTGCCACCTCCGTGGGACAGTCATATGTTAGCAATCAGCCCCAGCATTTT. This translates into CATSVGQSYVSNQPQHF.

The J gene is TRBJ2-1, the V gene TRBV7-9, with a weak D call TRBD2 (7 bases). Deletions cut 1 base from V and 5 bases from J, with 15 bases between. Germline-derived CDR1 and CDR2 are SEHNR and FQNEAQ (reference sequence). This CDR3 contains 16 residues. The CDR3 is CASSLVGGGTNNEQFF. The CDR3 nucleotides are TGTGCCAGCAGCTTAGTCGGCGGGGGCACCAACAATGAGCAGTTCTTC.

This clone was found a few times. The chain carries TRBV7-2 and TRBJ2-1, with TRBD1 identical over 7 bases. The CDR3 runs to 15 residues. J was trimmed by 5 bases and V by 1 base; bases with no gene match: 5. The germline gives CDR1 SGHTA, CDR2 FQGNSA. The CDR3 DNA reads as TGTGCCAGCAGCTTAGTAGGGGGCATCAACAATGAGCAGTTCTTC. The encoded protein is CASSLVGGINNEQFF.

This clone was seen a few times. The chain is built from TRBV9 and TRBJ2-7, with a weak D call TRBD2 (6 bases). The V gene's germline CDR1 is SGDLS and CDR2 YYNGEE. The V end lost 3 bases, the J end lost 0 bases, and 10 bases lay between the germline ends. There are 14 residues in the CDR3. The CDR3 nucleotides are TGTGCCAGCAGCGCGGGCGGGACCTCCTACGAGCAGTACTTC. Amino acids: CASSAGGTSYEQYF.

DNA for the CDR3: TGTGCCAGCTCACTGACCTTAATGGGACAGGGTGGTTCACCCCTCCACTTT. Its protein is CASSLTLMGQGGSPLHF. V usage is TRBV18 and J usage is TRBJ1-6, with TRBD1 matching 9 bases. J gave up 9 bases and V 4 bases, and 13 bases lay outside the gene matches. CDR3 size: 17 residues. Germline-derived CDR1 and CDR2 are KGHSH and LQKENI.

In its sample, this clone was seen a few times. The chain recombines TRBV29-1 with TRBJ1-1; TRBD1 might be the D (5 bases). Germline CDR1 reads SQVTM; CDR2 reads ANQGSEA. The germline V and J ends were trimmed by 6 bases and 5 bases, with 31 bases remaining between them. The CDR3 length is 18 residues. The CDR3, as DNA: TGCAGCGTCGGAGGCCCCCGTGCCACAAGGGGAGGCGTAACTGAAGCTTTCTTT. Its translation is CSVGGPRATRGGVTEAFF.

CDR3 DNA: TGTGCCAGCAGCTTAGGGACCCTAGCGGGGAGAGATACGCAGTATTTT. The encoded protein is CASSLGTLAGRDTQYF. This rearrangement joins TRBV7-9 to TRBJ2-3; 9 bases agree with TRBD2. V gave up 1 base and J gave up 5 bases; unmatched junction bases: 7. Germline V gene lookup returns CDR1 SEHNR and CDR2 FQNEAQ (reference sequence). This CDR3 has 16 amino acids.

The chain is built from TRBV6-2 or TRBV6-3 and TRBJ2-5; possible D gene TRBD1, 8 bases. Trimming pared 6 bases from V and 5 bases from J, leaving 22 bases between. From germline, CDR1 is MNHEY and CDR2 SVGEGT. The CDR3 spans 16 residues. The chain's CDR3 is CASSPRTGRVSETQYF. The CDR3 DNA follows: TGTGCCAGCAGCCCGCGGACAGGGAGGGTCAGTGAGACCCAGTACTTC.

The CDR3 coding sequence is TGTGCCAGCAGCTTAGGAGGCGGACTAGCGGCCCCATCCTACAATGAGCAGTTCTTC. It is translated as CASSLGGGLAAPSYNEQFF. The gene calls are TRBV13 and TRBJ2-1; 10 positions agree with TRBD2. From germline, CDR1 is PRHDT and CDR2 FYEKMQ (reference sequence). The length of the CDR3 is 19 residues. Trimming at V came to 0 bases and at J to 1 base, leaving 9 bases not matched to a gene.

The genes are TRBV7-3 and TRBJ2-5; no definite D call. Trimming took off 0 bases at V and 5 bases at J, with 7 bases between the two ends. The CDR3 spans 13 residues. Germline assignment: CDR1 SGHTA and CDR2 FQGTGA. CDR3 DNA sequence: TGTGCCAGCAGCTTAACTAGCACCGAGACCCAGTACTTC. Translated, it gives CASSLTSTETQYF.

CDR3 sequence: CASSDLTSASYNEQFF. In DNA, the CDR3 is TGTGCCAGCAGTGACCTTACTAGCGCCTCCTACAATGAGCAGTTCTTC. The rearrangement joins TRBV6-4 to TRBJ2-1; the match to TRBD2 covers 7 bases. The CDR3 is 16 amino acids. Germline-derived CDR1 and CDR2 are MRHNA and SNTAGT. Losses at the gene ends were 2 bases for V and 0 bases for J; bases not matched to a gene: 4.

The V and J genes are TRBV11-2 and TRBJ2-1; D may be TRBD1 (5 bases). The CDR3 has 14 residues. Between the trimmed V and J ends, which lost 1 base and 6 bases, there was a span of 10 bases. CDR1 and CDR2 (germline): SGHAT, FQNNGV. The CDR3 region is CASSLAVQGNEQFF. CDR3 nucleotides: TGTGCCAGCAGCTTAGCGGTTCAGGGCAATGAGCAGTTCTTC.

The CDR3 region has the DNA TGTGCCTGGGAGGGCAGGGGGCGTGGAGATACGCAGTATTTT. As protein: CAWEGRGRGDTQYF. This rearrangement joins TRBV30 to TRBJ2-3; 8 bases are shared with TRBD1. Germline V gene sequence: CDR1 GTSNPN, CDR2 SVGIG (reference sequence). The CDR3 totals 14 residues. The V gene end was trimmed by 5 bases and the J gene end by 5 bases; junction bases not matched to a gene: 9.

V is TRBV7-9 and J is TRBJ2-3; TRBD2 is a possible D gene (6 bases). CDR1 and CDR2 from the germline V gene are SEHNR and FQNEAQ (reference sequence). There are 16 residues in the CDR3. V was clipped by 5 bases and J by 4 bases, with 19 bases between them. This CDR3 is CASSGGVGSSPDTQYF. For the CDR3, the DNA is TGTGCCAGCAGCGGAGGGGTCGGGAGTTCTCCAGATACGCAGTATTTT.

This chain connects TRBV2 to TRBJ2-3; TRBD2 aligns across 12 bases. The CDR3 totals 15 residues. The junction had 4 bases not matched to a gene; V was cut back by 4 bases and J by 5 bases. Germline V gives CDR1 SNHLY, CDR2 FYNNEI. The chain's CDR3 is CASSGLAGGRDTQYF. The CDR3 DNA is TGTGCCAGCAGTGGCCTAGCGGGAGGGAGAGATACGCAGTATTTT.